This is a list of T cell receptor beta chains from one sample in a study of cytomegalovirus exposure and HLA in healthy donors. The data were produced by immunoSEQ multiplex PCR, yet TCRdb's version contains in-frame clones alone and is incomplete. The sample lists tens of thousands of clones, about 88% occurring once. The sample comprised PBMCs. The receptor source for this set is a man aged 18 to 29 in good health and CMV-seronegative. Each CDR3 is given with its conserved first and last residue. Fields, in order: clone size, D gene, J gene, V gene, CDR3 DNA, CDR3 protein. The D gene is left open where the match is weak. Only part of the rows carry a size: once, few, many, or a class if the clone is expanded.

NA | TRBD1 | TRBJ1-4 | TRBV14 | TGTGCCAGCAGCCCGACGGCAGGGGGGATTGAAAAACTGTTTTTT | CASSPTAGGIEKLFF
NA | NA | TRBJ1-1 | TRBV11-3 | TGTGCCAGCAGCTTTGGGGGGGGGACTGAAGCTTTCTTT | CASSFGGGTEAFF
NA | TRBD1 | TRBJ1-5 | TRBV30 | TGTGCCTGGGGACCAACCAGGGGGATCCAGCCCCAGCATTTT | CAWGPTRGIQPQHF
NA | NA | TRBJ1-1 | TRBV27 | TGTGCCAGCAGTTTATTTTTAGAGAACACTGAAGCTTTCTTT | CASSLFLENTEAFF
NA | NA | TRBJ1-1 | TRBV29-1 | TGCAGCGCAACAGGGATTGAAGCTTTCTTT | CSATGIEAFF
NA | TRBD2 | TRBJ2-1 | TRBV11-2 | TGTGCCAGCAGGACCCTTGGGGGGAGGGCCTTAAAGTATGAGCAGTTCTTC | CASRTLGGRALKYEQFF
once | TRBD2 | TRBJ2-1 | TRBV14 | TGTGCCAGCTGTTTACTAGCGGGAGTTGGGAATGAGCAGTTCTTC | CASCLLAGVGNEQFF
once | TRBD1 | TRBJ2-2 | TRBV5-1 | TGCGCCAGCAGGGGGACAGCGAACACCGGGGAGCTGTTTTTT | CASRGTANTGELFF
NA | NA | TRBJ1-4 | TRBV5-8 | TGTGCCAGCAGCCCCGAGGGGGTTGGCACTAATGAAAAACTGTTTTTT | CASSPEGVGTNEKLFF
few | NA | TRBJ2-7 | TRBV1 | TGCACCAGCAGCCGCCAAGATAGGCGGGAGGGCCAATACGAGCAGTACTTC | CTSSRQDRREGQYEQYF